The 30 T cell receptor beta chains given below trace back to one sample, sequenced in a study of T cells after yellow fever vaccination. TCRdb used MiXCR to reprocess the 5' RACE reads, holding one entry per CDR3 protein. The repertoire holds about 210,000 distinct CDR3 sequences, approximately 3.2% seen once, with about 3.3% in the top ten. The sample was CD4+ T cells sorted from PBMCs, taken 10 days after the yellow fever booster vaccination. These receptor sequences come from a man between 18 and 29 years old who received the YFV17D yellow fever vaccine.

The chain joins TRBV24-1 to TRBJ2-1, with 7 bases matching TRBD1. The CDR3 totals 14 residues. Germline values: CDR1 KGHDR, CDR2 SFDVKD. Losses at the gene ends were 3 bases for V and 10 bases for J; bases not matched to a gene: 8. This chain's CDR3 is CATSDATGVSEQFF. The DNA for the CDR3 is TGTGCCACCAGTGATGCCACAGGGGTCAGCGAGCAGTTCTTC.

This clonotype was counted at least ten times. V is TRBV4-3 and J is TRBJ2-7, with a weak D call TRBD1 (6 bases). Trimming pared 1 base from V and 5 bases from J, leaving 15 bases between. This CDR3 contains 15 residues. The germline CDR1 and CDR2 sequences are LGHNA and YSLEER. Here the CDR3 DNA reads TGCGCCAGCAGCCAAGCCGACAGGACTTTCCACGAGCAGTACTTC. Its translation is CASSQADRTFHEQYF.

This clonotype was seen at least ten times. The chain employs TRBV5-1 and TRBJ2-6; D call uncertain. CDR1 and CDR2 (germline): SGHRS, YFSETQ. This CDR3 spans 15 amino acids. Trimming took 2 bases from V and 1 from J, leaving 7 bases between them. In DNA, the CDR3 is TGCGCCAGCAGCTTCTCAGGATCTGGGGCCAACGTCCTGACTTTC. Translating gives CASSFSGSGANVLTF.

This chain links TRBV6-6 with TRBJ1-5; D may be TRBD1 (6 bases). Germline assignment: CDR1 MNHNY and CDR2 SVGAGI (reference sequence). Trimming left V 5 bases short and J 9 bases short, with 26 bases between. This CDR3 is built from 17 residues. CDR3 nucleotides: TGTGCCAGCAGTCAACTGGTGGGGGACACCCTTATGTGGCCCCAGCATTTT. Translated: CASSQLVGDTLMWPQHF.

In its sample, this clonotype was seen many times. The J gene is TRBJ2-5, the V gene TRBV20-1, with 8 nucleotides matching TRBD2. Germline CDR1 DFQATT, CDR2 SNEGSKA (reference sequence). The CDR3 loop spans 14 amino acids. Germline trimming cut 4 bases from V and 5 bases from J; bases unmatched to any gene: 9. The CDR3 nucleotides are TGCAGTGCTACCCGAATCCCTAGCGGGGAGACCCAGTACTTC. Its protein product is CSATRIPSGETQYF.

This clonotype showed up many times. This sequence joins TRBV9 and TRBJ1-2, with D maybe TRBD1 (6 bases). Germline V CDR1 and CDR2: SGDLS, YYNGEE. This CDR3 spans 15 amino acids. V was trimmed by 0 bases and J by 4 bases, leaving 13 bases between them. The CDR3 sequence is CASSVEQGIGYGYTF. The CDR3 DNA reads as TGTGCCAGCAGCGTAGAACAGGGCATAGGCTATGGCTACACCTTC.

This sequence joins TRBV20-1 and TRBJ2-3; maybe TRBD2 (6 bases). In germline, CDR1 is DFQATT, CDR2 SNEGSKA (reference sequence). The ends were cut back, 7 bases at V and 2 bases at J, with 10 bases in the middle. The CDR3 has 12 residues. CDR3 nucleotide sequence: TGCAGTGTGCCGGGGGACACAGATACGCAGTATTTT. Translated, it gives CSVPGDTDTQYF.

This clonotype has a count of ten or more. The rearrangement joins TRBV18 to TRBJ2-7; perhaps TRBD2 as D (5 bases). CDR1 KGHSH and CDR2 LQKENI come from the germline V gene. V was trimmed by 3 bases and J by 9 bases, leaving 21 bases between them. The CDR3 spans 15 residues. This CDR3 reads CASSPGSLERGVQYF. CDR3 bases: TGTGCCAGCTCACCCGGGTCACTAGAACGAGGAGTGCAGTACTTC. The full variable domain, with the rest looked up from reference TRBV18 and TRBJ2-7, is NAGVMQNPRHLVRRRGQEARLRCSPMKGHSHVYWYRQLPEEGLKFMVYLQKENIIDESGMPKERFSAEFPKEGPSILRIQQVVRGDSAAYFCASSPGSLERGVQYFGPGTRLTVT.

This clonotype was found many times. The rearrangement links TRBV5-1 to TRBJ2-3; 7 bases match TRBD2. Germline CDR1 reads SGHRS; CDR2 reads YFSETQ. The CDR3 has 15 residues. J was trimmed by 2 bases and V by 4 bases; bases with no gene match: 7. CDR3 bases: TGCGCCAGCAGCCCTACTAGCGACTACACAGATACGCAGTATTTT. Its protein product is CASSPTSDYTDTQYF.

The rearrangement joins TRBV5-6 to TRBJ1-2; 7 bases are shared with TRBD1. The CDR3 extends over 15 amino acids. Per the germline V gene, CDR1 is SGHDT and CDR2 is YYEEEE. With V trimmed by 3 bases and J by 4 bases, 9 bases remained unmatched. In nucleotides, the CDR3 is TGTGCCAGCAGCTACTCACGGGACAGAGCCTATGGCTACACCTTC. Protein: CASSYSRDRAYGYTF.

This clonotype was counted between two and nine times. The gene calls are TRBV11-2 and TRBJ2-1; a weak D match, TRBD1 (6 bases). V lost 1 base, J lost 0 bases, and 16 bases lay in between. The CDR3 contains 18 residues. Germline CDR1 is SGHAT and CDR2 is FQNNGV. The CDR3 is CASSLVHRDTDSYNEQFF. The CDR3 nucleotides read TGTGCCAGCAGCTTAGTCCACCGGGACACAGACTCCTACAATGAGCAGTTCTTC. The whole variable domain, remainder taken from reference TRBV11-2 and TRBJ2-1, is EAGVAQSPRYKIIEKRQSVAFWCNPISGHATLYWYQQILGQGPKLLIQFQNNGVVDDSQLPKDRFSAERLKGVDSTLKIQPAKLEDSAVYLCASSLVHRDTDSYNEQFFGPGTRLTVL.

This clonotype was counted between two and nine times. The CDR3 region is CASSLRQVTDTQYF. CDR3 DNA sequence: TGTGCCAGCAGCCTACGACAGGTAACGGATACGCAGTATTTT. The chain joins TRBV14 to TRBJ2-3; possibly TRBD1 for D (6 bases). The ends were cut back, 4 bases at V and 6 bases at J, with 14 bases in the middle. CDR3 size: 14 residues. The germline CDR1 and CDR2 sequences are SGHDN and FVKESK. Complete variable domain (other parts from reference TRBV14 and TRBJ2-3): EAGVTQFPSHSVIEKGQTVTLRCDPISGHDNLYWYRRVMGKEIKFLLHFVKESKQDESGMPNNRFLAERTGGTYSTLKVQPAELEDSGVYFCASSLRQVTDTQYFGPGTRLTVL.

This clonotype was observed at least ten times. The gene calls are TRBV7-9 and TRBJ1-1; no clear D. The CDR3 length is 15 residues. Trimming cost V 1 base and J 4 bases, with 13 bases left between them. CDR1 is SEHNR, CDR2 FQNEAQ, per germline (reference sequence). CDR3 bases: TGTGCCAGCAGCTTAGAGCTTCGGGCGGCCACTGAAGCTTTCTTT. Translation gives CASSLELRAATEAFF.

The J gene is TRBJ1-2, the V gene TRBV4-2; weak D call: TRBD1 (5 bases). Trimming stripped 0 bases from V and 4 bases from J, with 15 bases between. The CDR3 is 16 residues long. Germline CDR1 is LGHNA and CDR2 is YNFKEQ. The CDR3 DNA sequence: TGTGCCAGCAGCCAAGAAGGATGGCAGGGCACCTATGGCTACACCTTC. Protein product: CASSQEGWQGTYGYTF.

This clonotype came up many times. This rearrangement joins TRBV7-9 to TRBJ2-4, with 7 bases that match TRBD2. Germline trimming cut 8 bases from V and 6 bases from J; bases unmatched to any gene: 13. This CDR3 comprises 15 residues. Per the germline V gene, CDR1 is SEHNR and CDR2 is FQNEAQ (reference sequence). CDR3 coding DNA: TGTGCCAGCTTACTAGCAGGCGGGGGATCAAACATTCAGTACTTC. Translated, it gives CASLLAGGGSNIQYF.

There are many counts of this clonotype. The chain is built from TRBV6-5 and TRBJ2-7; perhaps TRBD1 as D (5 bases). Per the germline V gene, CDR1 is MNHEY and CDR2 is SVGAGI. The CDR3 consists of 19 residues. Trimming removed 3 bases from V and 3 bases from J, with 27 bases in between. CDR3 bases: TGTGCCAGCAGTTATACATCTCTTTGGGGCCACGTTGGTGGCTACGAGCAGTACTTC. This encodes CASSYTSLWGHVGGYEQYF.

In its sample, this clonotype was seen many times. The chain carries TRBV4-1 and TRBJ2-1, with 9 bases matching TRBD2. This CDR3 is 15 amino acids long. The germline V gene encodes CDR1 MGHRA and CDR2 YSYEKL. V trimming: 5 bases; J trimming: 4 bases; junction bases outside the gene matches: 6. As DNA, the CDR3 is TGCGCCAGCAGCGCACTAGCGGGCCAATACAATGAGCAGTTCTTC. This gives the protein CASSALAGQYNEQFF.

The V call is TRBV12-3 or TRBV12-4, the J call TRBJ1-2; possibly TRBD1 for D (5 bases). This CDR3 region has 13 residues. Trimming removed 3 bases at V and 8 bases at J, with 13 bases between. The CDR3 DNA sequence: TGTGCCAGCAGTTTGCCCCCGGGGGAGGGCTACACCTTC. Residues: CASSLPPGEGYTF.

This clonotype was observed a few times. V is TRBV15 and J is TRBJ2-4, with TRBD1 matching 9 bases. Germline lookup yields CDR1 LNHNV and CDR2 YYDKDF (reference sequence). The CDR3 is 15 amino acids. The V and J ends lost 0 bases and 8 bases, in that order; junction bases with no gene match: 5. CDR3: CATSREQGAADIQYF. CDR3 DNA sequence: TGTGCCACCAGCAGAGAACAGGGGGCAGCGGACATTCAGTACTTC. Full variable domain (rest looked up from reference TRBV15 and TRBJ2-4): DAMVIQNPRYQVTQFGKPVTLSCSQTLNHNVMYWYQQKSSQAPKLLFHYYDKDFNNEADTPDNFQSRRPNTSFCFLDIRSPGLGDTAMYLCATSREQGAADIQYFGAGTRLSVL.

The table lists this clonotype with many counts. CDR3 sequence (DNA): TGTGCCAGCATGAGGTTCCGGGGGGCGTCCAATGAGCAGTTCTTC. This sequence encodes CASMRFRGASNEQFF. The genes are TRBV6-2 or TRBV6-3 and TRBJ2-1; tentative D call: TRBD2 (7 bases). With 7 bases removed from V and 6 bases from J, the gap between germline ends came to 19 bases. The CDR3 runs 15 residues. Germline CDR1 MNHEY, CDR2 SVGEGT.

In its sample, this clonotype was seen many times. V gene TRBV20-1 combines with J gene TRBJ2-5; D possibly matches TRBD1 or TRBD2 (6 bases each). The germline V gene encodes CDR1 DFQATT and CDR2 SNEGSKA (reference sequence). The V gene lost 6 bases and the J gene lost 2 bases, with 16 bases spanning the gap. The CDR3 is made up of 14 amino acids. CDR3 coding DNA: TGCAGTGCCGACTTAGGGGGGATTCAAGAGACCCAGTACTTC. Its protein is CSADLGGIQETQYF.

Ten or more counts support this clonotype. V gene TRBV7-2 combines with J gene TRBJ1-3, with D uncertain. CDR1 and CDR2 from the germline V gene are SGHTA and FQGNSA. Trimming pared 6 bases from V and 4 bases from J, leaving 7 bases between. The CDR3 runs to 12 residues. The CDR3 protein is CASSVLGNTIYF. The CDR3 DNA reads as TGTGCCAGCAGTGTACTGGGAAACACCATATATTTT.

In this sample, this clonotype turned up many times. J is TRBJ1-6 and V is TRBV12-3 or TRBV12-4, with 9 bases matching TRBD1. Trimming cost V 9 bases and J 8 bases; bases outside gene matches: 8. CDR3 size: 14 residues. The CDR3: CASQLGDRDSPLHF. CDR3 DNA: TGTGCCAGTCAATTAGGGGACAGGGATTCACCCCTCCACTTT.

This clonotype turned up a few times. The J gene is TRBJ1-1, the V gene TRBV5-1; 11 positions agree with TRBD1. The CDR3 has 17 residues. Germline lookup yields CDR1 SGHRS and CDR2 YFSETQ. The junction had 8 bases not matched to a gene; V was cut back by 4 bases and J by 0 bases. The CDR3: CASSRRTGGVMNTEAFF. The DNA of the CDR3 is TGCGCCAGCAGCAGACGGACAGGGGGCGTTATGAACACTGAAGCTTTCTTT.

This clonotype was detected only a few times. The chain has TRBV6-6 and TRBJ1-2; possibly TRBD1 for D (6 bases). Trimming pared 2 bases from V and 8 bases from J, leaving 12 bases between. CDR3 length equals 13 residues. CDR1 MNHNY and CDR2 SVGAGI come from the germline V gene (reference sequence). The CDR3 spells CASSYLTGIGYTF. DNA of the CDR3: TGTGCCAGCAGTTACCTTACAGGGATCGGCTACACCTTC.

Only a few counts were recorded for this clonotype. The chain has TRBV20-1 and TRBJ2-3; D might be TRBD1 (6 bases). There are 12 residues in the CDR3. Germline V gene sequence: CDR1 DFQATT, CDR2 SNEGSKA (reference sequence). V lost 5 bases and J lost 8, with 14 bases in between. The CDR3 DNA follows: TGCAGTGCTCAAGGGGGTCATGGTACGCAGTATTTT. This translates into CSAQGGHGTQYF.

The V gene is TRBV4-2, the J gene TRBJ1-4; 7 nucleotides align to TRBD1. This CDR3 spans 16 amino acids. Germline-derived CDR1 and CDR2 are LGHNA and YNFKEQ. V dropped 0 bases and J dropped 8; count of bases not matched to a gene: 9. The CDR3 DNA reads TGTGCCAGCAGCCAAGATTCGAACAGGGGTGAGGAAAAACTGTTTTTT. As protein: CASSQDSNRGEEKLFF.

This clonotype was seen repeatedly, ten times or more. V is TRBV5-5 and J is TRBJ2-1; D gene ambiguous. V dropped 3 bases and J dropped 8 bases, with 9 bases sitting between them. This CDR3 is built from 12 residues. Germline V gene lookup returns CDR1 SGHKS and CDR2 YYEKEE (reference sequence). The CDR3 coding sequence is TGTGCCAGCAGCTATAGTGGAGATGAGCAGTTCTTC. Protein sequence: CASSYSGDEQFF.

This clonotype was picked up many times. The chain employs TRBV5-5 and TRBJ1-1; D gene ambiguous. The V end was cut by 0 bases, the J end by 5 bases, with 5 bases between. Germline V gene lookup returns CDR1 SGHKS and CDR2 YYEKEE (reference sequence). This CDR3 is built from 12 residues. The CDR3 DNA reads TGTGCCAGCAGCTTGGCGAGGACTGAAGCTTTCTTT. It is translated as CASSLARTEAFF.

This clonotype was detected a few times. As DNA, the CDR3 is TGTGCCAGCAGTTATCGTCCTCGGAATTCACCCCTCCACTTT. Protein: CASSYRPRNSPLHF. The chain recombines TRBV6-6 with TRBJ1-6, with unresolved D. The CDR3 spans 14 residues. Germline assignment: CDR1 MNHNY and CDR2 SVGAGI (reference sequence). Trimming took off 3 bases at V and 7 bases at J, with 10 bases between the two ends.